Listed below are T cell receptor beta chains from one sample, sequenced in a study of blood T cells in healthy people across ages. TCRdb ran MiXCR on the 5' RACE reads and lists one entry per CDR3 protein. The top ten hold over 10% of the sample, which has around 850,000 distinct CDR3 sequences, approximately 35% seen once. Source material: blood. These receptors came from a man aged 18 to 29 in good health. The CDR3 runs from the conserved cysteine through the conserved F or W. A D gene is named only where the DNA matches it firmly. A row's size may be missing; if present it is once, few, many or a size class.

d_call	v_call	j_call	clone_size	cdr3_aa	cdr3_nt
.	TRBV20-1	TRBJ1-2	.	CSARDTRVGYTF	TGCAGTGCTAGAGATACGAGGGTGGGCTACACCTTC
TRBD2	TRBV7-9	TRBJ2-3	.	CASSFGLAVPDTQYF	TGTGCCAGCAGCTTCGGACTAGCGGTCCCAGATACGCAGTATTTT
.	TRBV6-1	TRBJ1-1	few	CASSELRDTMNTEAFF	TGTGCCAGCAGTGAACTCCGGGACACCATGAACACTGAAGCTTTCTTT
.	TRBV6-4	TRBJ1-6	.	CVSSNSPNSPLHF	TGTGTCAGCAGTAACTCCCCTAATTCACCCCTCCACTTT
TRBD1	TRBV5-6	TRBJ1-1	few	CASRLTGDPQGSTEAFF	TGTGCCAGCAGACTTACAGGGGACCCCCAGGGAAGCACTGAAGCTTTCTTT
.	TRBV12-3/TRBV12-4	TRBJ2-1	many	CASSLSPIGEQFF	TGTGCCAGCAGTTTATCACCGATCGGCGAGCAGTTCTTC
.	TRBV12-5	TRBJ1-1	.	CASGQGVGGEAFF	TGTGCTAGTGGCCAGGGTGTTGGCGGAGAAGCTTTCTTT
.	TRBV27	TRBJ1-5	.	CASSLGAVYSNQPQHF	TGTGCCAGCAGTTTAGGTGCAGTCTATAGCAATCAGCCCCAGCATTTT
TRBD2	TRBV20-1	TRBJ2-5	few	CSASSGLAGASQETQYF	TGCAGTGCTTCCTCGGGGCTAGCGGGGGCCTCCCAAGAGACCCAGTACTTC
.	TRBV27	TRBJ2-1	few	CASSFDRYNEQFF	TGTGCCAGCAGTTTTGACAGGTACAATGAGCAGTTCTTC
.	TRBV12-3/TRBV12-4	TRBJ2-1	few	CASRPPRPYNGQFF	TGTGCCAGCAGACCCCCTCGCCCTTACAATGGGCAGTTCTTC
.	TRBV4-3	TRBJ1-2	.	CASSQVSGSRAPRDYTF	TGCGCCAGCAGCCAAGTATCCGGTAGCAGGGCGCCCCGTGACTACACCTTC
.	TRBV6-5	TRBJ1-4	.	CASSYSDISNEKLFF	TGTGCCAGCAGTTACTCCGACATTAGTAATGAAAAACTGTTTTTT
.	TRBV27	TRBJ1-2	few	CASSSRAGRRYGYTF	TGTGCCAGCAGTTCCCGGGCAGGGAGAAGGTATGGCTACACCTTC
TRBD1	TRBV7-2	TRBJ2-7	.	CASSYGQGGYEQYF	TGTGCCAGCAGCTATGGACAGGGCGGCTACGAGCAGTACTTC
TRBD2	TRBV13	TRBJ2-3	many	CASSLEGLATDTQYF	TGTGCCAGCAGCTTAGAGGGACTAGCCACAGATACGCAGTATTTT
.	TRBV6-5	TRBJ1-5	.	CASSYPEGMPPEPQHF	TGTGCCAGTAGTTACCCGGAAGGCATGCCTCCTGAGCCCCAGCATTTT
.	TRBV27	TRBJ1-1	.	CASGLSVLSEAFF	TGTGCCAGCGGCCTCTCCGTTCTCTCTGAAGCTTTCTTT
TRBD1	TRBV20-1	TRBJ1-5	.	CSARGAQGAFQPQHF	TGCAGTGCTAGGGGTGCACAGGGGGCCTTTCAGCCCCAGCATTTT
.	TRBV7-2	TRBJ2-3	.	CASSLAHQGRYTDTQYF	TGTGCCAGCAGCTTAGCGCATCAGGGCCGGTACACAGATACGCAGTATTTT
.	TRBV4-2	TRBJ2-6	.	CASSLKQADSGANVLTF	TGTGCCAGCAGCCTCAAGCAGGCCGACTCTGGGGCCAACGTCCTGACTTTC
.	TRBV7-2	TRBJ1-1	many	CASSPQRGGEAFF	TGTGCCAGCAGCCCACAACGGGGCGGTGAAGCTTTCTTT
.	TRBV5-1	TRBJ2-3	.	CASSVVTFTDTQYF	TGCGCCAGCAGCGTGGTTACCTTCACAGATACGCAGTATTTT
.	TRBV4-3	TRBJ1-6	.	CASSQGSAGDSPPHF	TGCGCCAGCAGCCAAGGCTCCGCCGGGGATTCACCCCCCCACTTT
TRBD1	TRBV7-9	TRBJ1-2	few	CASSLTLDRDYGYTF	TGTGCCAGCAGCTTAACTCTGGACAGGGACTATGGCTACACCTTC